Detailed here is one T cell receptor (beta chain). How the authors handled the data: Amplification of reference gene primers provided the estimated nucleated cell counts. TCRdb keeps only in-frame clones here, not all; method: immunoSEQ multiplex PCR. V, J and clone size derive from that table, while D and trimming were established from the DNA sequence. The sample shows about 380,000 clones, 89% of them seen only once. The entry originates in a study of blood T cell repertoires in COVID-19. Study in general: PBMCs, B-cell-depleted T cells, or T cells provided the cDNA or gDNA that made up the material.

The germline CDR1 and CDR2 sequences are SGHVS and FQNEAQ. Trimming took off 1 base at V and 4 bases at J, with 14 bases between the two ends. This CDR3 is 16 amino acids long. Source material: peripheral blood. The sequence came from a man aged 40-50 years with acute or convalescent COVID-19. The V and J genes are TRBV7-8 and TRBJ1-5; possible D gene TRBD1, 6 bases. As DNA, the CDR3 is TGTGCCAGCAGCTTAGTTTCCGTGACAGGTAATCAGCCCCAGCATTTT. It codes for CASSLVSVTGNQPQHF.